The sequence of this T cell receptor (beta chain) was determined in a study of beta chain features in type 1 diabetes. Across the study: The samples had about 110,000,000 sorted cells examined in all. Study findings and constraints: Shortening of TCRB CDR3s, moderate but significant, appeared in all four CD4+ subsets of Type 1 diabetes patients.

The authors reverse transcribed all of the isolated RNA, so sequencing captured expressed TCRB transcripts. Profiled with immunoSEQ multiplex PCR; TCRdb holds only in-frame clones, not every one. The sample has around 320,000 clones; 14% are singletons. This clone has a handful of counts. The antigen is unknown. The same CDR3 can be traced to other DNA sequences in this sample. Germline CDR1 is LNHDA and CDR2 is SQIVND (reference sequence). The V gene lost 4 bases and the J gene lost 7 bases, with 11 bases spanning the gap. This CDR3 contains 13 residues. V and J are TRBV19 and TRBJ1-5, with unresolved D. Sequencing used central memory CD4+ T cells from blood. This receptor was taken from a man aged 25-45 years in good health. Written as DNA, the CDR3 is TGTGCCAGTAGTACTGGGCGAGGCCAGCCCCAGCATTTT. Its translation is CASSTGRGQPQHF. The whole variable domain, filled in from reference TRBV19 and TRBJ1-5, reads DGGITQSPKYLFRKEGQNVTLSCEQNLNHDAMYWYRQDPGQGLRLIYYSQIVNDFQKGDIAEGYSVSREKKESFPLTVTSAQKNPTAFYLCASSTGRGQPQHFGDGTRLSIL.